What follows are 17 T cell receptor beta chains derived from one specimen sequenced in a study of blood T cells in healthy people across ages. Primers used in a second PCR of about 7 to 12 cycles were a sample-barcoded 5' primer and a J-beta primer mix. TCRdb recomputed calls from the 5' RACE reads with MiXCR, one row per CDR3 protein. Of fewer than 750,000 distinct CDR3 sequences in the sample, about 51% were seen once. The sample comprised blood. The receptors shown here come from a woman aged 80 or older in good health.

In regard to this clonotype: This is likely a read error, given that the CDR3 carries no conserved phenylalanine or tryptophan at its end. V usage is TRBV20-1 and J usage is TRBJ2-1; TRBD2 might be the D (5 bases). Germline values: CDR1 DFQATT, CDR2 SNEGSKA (reference sequence). The CDR3 contains 14 residues. Trimming removed 0 bases from V and 7 bases from J, with 13 bases in between. The CDR3 protein is CSARDSVSGNEQFL. The CDR3 nucleotides read TGCAGTGCTAGAGATAGCGTGTCGGGAAATGAGCAGTTCCTC.

The chain is built from TRBV7-8 and TRBJ1-5, with D perhaps TRBD1 (5 bases). The ends were cut back, 0 bases at V and 9 bases at J, with 12 bases in the middle. The germline CDR1 and CDR2 sequences are SGHVS and FQNEAQ. This CDR3 is built from 14 residues. The chain's CDR3 is CASSLATVNGPQHF. DNA for the CDR3: TGTGCCAGCAGCTTAGCGACAGTCAATGGGCCCCAGCATTTT. Filled out from reference TRBV7-8 and TRBJ1-5, the complete variable domain reads GAGVSQSPRYKVAKRGQDVALRCDPISGHVSLFWYQQALGQGPEFLTYFQNEAQLDKSGLPSDRFFAERPEGSVSTLKIQRTQQEDSAVYLCASSLATVNGPQHFGDGTRLSIL.

At least ten counts were recorded for this clonotype. The J gene is TRBJ2-4, the V gene TRBV6-5; 8 nucleotides align to TRBD1. The ends lost 6 bases at V and 8 bases at J; junction bases unmatched: 12. CDR1 and CDR2 (germline): MNHEY, SVGAGI. The CDR3 runs to 15 residues. DNA of the CDR3: TGTGCCAGCAGCCGCCTCCCTGGACAGGGAGACATTCAGTACTTC. It encodes CASSRLPGQGDIQYF.

This clonotype was observed many times. The chain has TRBV3-1 and TRBJ1-1; D remains ambiguous. Germline lookup yields CDR1 LGHDT and CDR2 YNNKEL (reference sequence). The V gene lost 4 bases and the J gene lost 7 bases, with 13 bases spanning the gap. The CDR3 spans 13 residues. The CDR3 loop reads CASSPTGRVEAFF. CDR3 DNA: TGTGCCAGCAGCCCTACCGGGAGGGTTGAAGCTTTCTTT.

This clonotype was observed at least ten times. The V call is TRBV6-5, the J call TRBJ2-2, with 9 positions matching TRBD1. The CDR3 contains 14 residues. V shed 10 bases, J shed 6 bases, and the junction held 9 bases outside the gene matches. CDR1 and CDR2 from the germline V gene are MNHEY and SVGAGI. In DNA form, the CDR3 reads TGTGCCATCTCCGGGACAGGGATGGCCGGGGAGCTGTTTTTT. This translates into CAISGTGMAGELFF.

This clonotype showed up just once. Its ends do not fully match the called genes, so a read error is possible. V and J are TRBV20-1 and TRBJ2-2; tentative D call: TRBD2 (5 bases). The V gene's germline CDR1 is DFQATT and CDR2 SNEGSKA (reference sequence). The CDR3 length is 14 residues. The DNA for the CDR3 is TGCAGTGCTAGAGTGCCAGTTAACACCGGGGAGCCGTTTTTT. This codes for CSARVPVNTGEPFF.

This sequence joins TRBV7-3 and TRBJ2-1; TRBD1 matches 9 bases. Losses at the gene ends were 5 bases for V and 1 base for J; bases not matched to a gene: 6. The CDR3 has 16 residues. Germline-derived CDR1 and CDR2 are SGHTA and FQGTGA. The CDR3 DNA reads TGTGCCAGCAGCGGAACAGGGGGCAGGTCCTACAATGAGCAGTTCTTC. This codes for CASSGTGGRSYNEQFF.

This clonotype showed up many times. The chain recombines TRBV10-3 with TRBJ2-1; TRBD2 might be the D (5 bases). V lost 5 bases to trimming and J lost 0 bases, with 14 bases between them. CDR1 ENHRY and CDR2 SYGVKD come from the germline V gene. CDR3 size: 16 residues. CDR3 coding DNA: TGTGCCATCAGTAAATCTAGCACCCCCTCCTACAATGAGCAGTTCTTC. Residues: CAISKSSTPSYNEQFF.

V gene TRBV5-1 combines with J gene TRBJ2-1; 9 nucleotides line up with TRBD1. The CDR3 loop spans 16 amino acids. Germline V gene sequence: CDR1 SGHRS, CDR2 YFSETQ. V lost 0 bases and J lost 9; bases outside the gene matches: 10. DNA of the CDR3: TGCGCCAGCAGCTTGGCTCAGGGGACAGGGTTAAGTGAGCAGTTCTTC. It encodes CASSLAQGTGLSEQFF.

This clonotype was observed a few times. The chain recombines TRBV28 with TRBJ1-1; no reliable D call. The CDR3 is 17 residues long. The V and J ends lost 2 bases and 3 bases respectively, with 19 bases between them. Looked up from germline, CDR1 is MDHEN and CDR2 is SYDVKM. The CDR3 sequence: CASSLLPWPRWDTEAFF. For the CDR3, the DNA is TGTGCCAGCAGTTTACTCCCGTGGCCCCGATGGGACACTGAAGCTTTCTTT.

This clonotype was seen many times. The genes are TRBV29-1 and TRBJ2-7; possibly TRBD2 for D (6 bases). Germline CDR1 is SQVTM and CDR2 is ANQGSEA. Trimming left V 4 bases short and J 3 bases short, with 16 bases between. The CDR3 loop spans 14 amino acids. This CDR3 reads CSVVWAGRNYEQYF. The CDR3 nucleotides are TGCAGCGTTGTTTGGGCGGGGCGGAACTACGAGCAGTACTTC.

The chain recombines TRBV6-6 with TRBJ2-4; 13 bases map to TRBD2. The tail of the sequence fits TRBJ2-7 better, so the J call may be wrong. CDR1 and CDR2 (germline): MNHNY, SVGAGI (reference sequence). This CDR3 has 15 residues. The DNA of the CDR3 is TGTGCCAGCAGTTCGAGGGGACTAGCGGGGCCCGAGCAGTACTTC. It encodes CASSSRGLAGPEQYF.

A word on this clonotype: Just one base apart from a much larger clone, this may be a read error. The chain has TRBV12-3 or TRBV12-4 and TRBJ2-4; 8 nucleotides line up with TRBD2. The CDR3 is 17 amino acids. V shed 1 base and J 4 bases; nucleotides not matched to a gene: 9. The CDR3 nucleotides read TGTGCCAGCAGTTTAGGAGGCGGGAGGTACGTTAAAAACATTCAGTACTTC. As protein: CASSLGGGRYVKNIQYF.

V gene TRBV7-3 combines with J gene TRBJ2-1; TRBD2 is a possible D gene (6 bases). The CDR3 extends over 13 amino acids. The germline V gene has CDR1 SGHTA and CDR2 FQGTGA. Trimming shortened V by 5 bases and J by 10 bases, and 15 bases separated the two germline ends. The CDR3 region has the DNA TGTGCCAGCAGCGGATTGCGGGCGGGGGAGCAGTTCTTC. Encoded protein: CASSGLRAGEQFF.

This chain joins TRBV10-3 and TRBJ2-2; a weak D match, TRBD1 (5 bases). This CDR3 region has 16 residues. Germline values: CDR1 ENHRY, CDR2 SYGVKD. Deletions cut 4 bases from V and 3 bases from J, with 15 bases between. The CDR3 here is CAISGSGIMDTGELFF. The DNA for the CDR3 is TGTGCCATCAGTGGATCAGGGATAATGGACACCGGGGAGCTGTTTTTT.

This clonotype has a count of ten or more. V gene TRBV20-1 combines with J gene TRBJ1-1; the match to TRBD1 covers 10 bases. The CDR3 loop spans 13 amino acids. The germline CDR1 and CDR2 sequences are DFQATT and SNEGSKA (reference sequence). V trimming: 4 bases; J trimming: 4 bases; junction bases outside the gene matches: 3. CDR3 sequence reads: CSATRDRGTEAFF. CDR3 coding DNA: TGCAGTGCTACGCGGGACAGGGGCACTGAAGCTTTCTTT.

At least ten counts were recorded for this clonotype. The chain is built from TRBV7-2 and TRBJ1-2; a possible D gene is TRBD1 (5 bases). Trimming removed 5 bases from V and 8 bases from J, with 15 bases in between. CDR3 size: 13 residues. CDR1 and CDR2 (germline): SGHTA, FQGNSA. In DNA form, the CDR3 reads TGTGCCAGCAGCGCACAATGGGGGGACGGCTACACCTTC. Translated, it gives CASSAQWGDGYTF.